The next 20 T cell receptor beta chains were all read from a single sample in a study of blood T cell repertoires in COVID-19. The repertoire was sequenced with immunoSEQ multiplex PCR; TCRdb's copy has only in-frame clones and lacks some. In the table there are 150,000 to 160,000 clones, approximately 82% of which are singletons. The sequenced sample was peripheral blood. Source of these receptors: a woman aged 45-65 years with acute or convalescent COVID-19.

This clone counts as hyperexpanded. The chain uses TRBV20-1 and TRBJ2-7, with 10 nucleotides matching TRBD2. V lost 3 bases to trimming and J lost 3 bases; unmatched junction nucleotides: 11. CDR1 is DFQATT, CDR2 SNEGSKA, per germline (reference sequence). The CDR3 consists of 16 residues. CDR3: CSASEGLAGVDYEQYF. The CDR3 DNA reads TGCAGTGCTAGTGAGGGGCTAGCGGGAGTCGACTACGAGCAGTACTTC.

V gene TRBV28 combines with J gene TRBJ1-2; D ambiguous. The CDR3 length is 16 residues. The ends were cut back, 4 bases at V and 4 bases at J, with 19 bases in the middle. Germline lookup yields CDR1 MDHEN and CDR2 SYDVKM. In nucleotides, the CDR3 is TGTGCCAGCAGTTCGTCCAGACACCACCGGCGCTATGGCTACACCTTC. Protein: CASSSSRHHRRYGYTF.

This rearrangement joins TRBV12-3 or TRBV12-4 to TRBJ1-1; 7 nucleotides align to TRBD1. V dropped 6 bases and J dropped 5; count of bases not matched to a gene: 6. The CDR3 is 13 amino acids. The CDR3, as DNA: TGTGCCAGCAGCCAACAGGGGTGGACTGAAGCTTTCTTT. This translates into CASSQQGWTEAFF.

V gene TRBV2 combines with J gene TRBJ2-3; 9 nucleotides agree with TRBD2. CDR3 length: 16 amino acids. V trimming: 8 bases; J trimming: 4 bases; junction bases outside the gene matches: 13. Germline CDR1 SNHLY, CDR2 FYNNEI. CDR3 bases: TGTGCCAGCCTGAAGGGGGTAGCGGGAGCCGCAGATACGCAGTATTTT. Residues: CASLKGVAGAADTQYF. Complete variable domain (other parts from reference TRBV2 and TRBJ2-3): EPEVTQTPSHQVTQMGQEVILRCVPISNHLYFYWYRQILGQKVEFLVSFYNNEISEKSEIFDDQFSVERPDGSNFTLKIRSTKLEDSAMYFCASLKGVAGAADTQYFGPGTRLTVL.

There are a few counts of this clone. V and J are TRBV11-1 and TRBJ2-7; 7 nucleotides align to TRBD2. Unmatched junction bases numbered 7, after V lost 3 bases and J lost 2 bases. The CDR3 covers 15 residues. Germline V gene sequence: CDR1 SGHAT, CDR2 FQDESV (reference sequence). CDR3 coding DNA: TGTGCCAGCAGCTTCGGGAGGAGACAAACCTACGAGCAGTACTTC. It translates to CASSFGRRQTYEQYF.

CDR3 protein: CASSYVQGREAFF. In nucleotides, the CDR3 is TGTGCCAGCAGTTACGTACAGGGACGCGAAGCTTTCTTT. The V gene is TRBV6-6, the J gene TRBJ1-1, with a tentative D call TRBD1 (6 bases). CDR3 length equals 13 residues. Germline V gene lookup returns CDR1 MNHNY and CDR2 SVGAGI (reference sequence). V shed 2 bases and J shed 8 bases, with 12 bases lying between them.

J is TRBJ1-5 and V is TRBV7-9; D might be TRBD1 (5 bases). The germline gives CDR1 SEHNR, CDR2 FQNEAQ (reference sequence). The length of the CDR3 is 13 residues. Trimming cost V 3 bases and J 5 bases, with 8 bases left between them. The CDR3 is CASSFQGDQPQHF. CDR3 sequence (DNA): TGTGCCAGCAGCTTCCAGGGTGATCAGCCCCAGCATTTT. Full variable domain (remainder filled in from reference TRBV7-9 and TRBJ1-5): DTGVSQNPRHKITKRGQNVTFRCDPISEHNRLYWYRQTLGQGPEFLTYFQNEAQLEKSRLLSDRFSAERPKGSFSTLEIQRTEQGDSAMYLCASSFQGDQPQHFGDGTRLSIL.

The chain carries TRBV10-3 and TRBJ1-1, with TRBD1 as a possible D gene (5 bases). V gave up 3 bases and J gave up 1 base, with 9 bases separating them. The CDR3 has 14 amino acids. The germline V gene has CDR1 ENHRY and CDR2 SYGVKD. The CDR3 DNA reads as TGTGCCATCAGTGAATGGCAGGGGAACACTGAAGCTTTCTTT. Translated, it gives CAISEWQGNTEAFF.

Here the CDR3 DNA reads TGTGCCAGCAGCGTAGATATGGCTAGCGGGGGAACTGGGGGCGGGCAGTTCTTC. Residues: CASSVDMASGGTGGGQFF. The chain is built from TRBV9 and TRBJ2-1; the match to TRBD2 covers 10 bases. This CDR3 region has 18 residues. Per germline, CDR1 SGDLS and CDR2 YYNGEE. Trimming at V came to 0 bases and at J to 12 bases, leaving 18 bases not matched to a gene.

This chain joins TRBV30 and TRBJ1-1; TRBD1 might be the D (5 bases). The CDR3 has 14 amino acids. Trimming removed 2 bases from V and 6 bases from J, with 16 bases in between. Germline V gene data show CDR1 as GTSNPN and CDR2 as SVGIG (reference sequence). CDR3 coding DNA: TGTGCCTGGAGTACAAAGACAGTGGGCCCTGAAGCTTTCTTT. Translating gives CAWSTKTVGPEAFF. The whole variable domain, filled in from reference TRBV30 and TRBJ1-1, reads SQTIHQWPATLVQPVGSPLSLECTVEGTSNPNLYWYRQAAGRGLQLLFYSVGIGQISSEVPQNLSASRPQDRQFILSSKKLLLSDSGFYLCAWSTKTVGPEAFFGQGTRLTVV.

The chain uses TRBV18 and TRBJ2-1; a weak D match, TRBD1 (6 bases). The V end was cut by 5 bases, the J end by 7 bases, with 9 bases between. Germline assignment: CDR1 KGHSH and CDR2 LQKENI. This CDR3 spans 12 amino acids. CDR3 DNA sequence: TGTGCCAGCTCAAATCAGGGGAATGAGCAGTTCTTC. Its translation is CASSNQGNEQFF.

This rearrangement joins TRBV19 to TRBJ2-2, with 7 nucleotides matching TRBD1. V was pared by 4 bases and J by 6 bases, with 5 bases of the junction left unmatched. The CDR3 length is 14 residues. The germline V gene encodes CDR1 LNHDA and CDR2 SQIVND (reference sequence). The CDR3 nucleotides read TGTGCCAGTAGTAGCGGACAGGAGGCCGGGGAGCTGTTTTTT. Amino acid sequence: CASSSGQEAGELFF.

CDR3 region: CASSIGGLEAFF. DNA for the CDR3: TGTGCCAGTAGTATCGGTGGTCTTGAAGCTTTCTTT. The rearrangement uses TRBV19 and TRBJ1-1; D is undetermined. Germline V lookup: CDR1 LNHDA, CDR2 SQIVND (reference sequence). Trimming cost V 3 bases and J 7 bases, with 9 bases left between them. The CDR3 is 12 amino acids.

The CDR3 is CASSETESNQPQHF. The CDR3 DNA is TGTGCCAGCTCAGAGACAGAGAGCAATCAGCCCCAGCATTTT. This sequence joins TRBV18 and TRBJ1-5; D is perhaps TRBD1 (5 bases). The ends were cut back, 5 bases at V and 1 base at J, with 9 bases in the middle. The CDR3 is 14 amino acids. The germline V gene has CDR1 KGHSH and CDR2 LQKENI. The whole variable domain, filled in from reference TRBV18 and TRBJ1-5, reads NAGVMQNPRHLVRRRGQEARLRCSPMKGHSHVYWYRQLPEEGLKFMVYLQKENIIDESGMPKERFSAEFPKEGPSILRIQQVVRGDSAAYFCASSETESNQPQHFGDGTRLSIL.

The V call is TRBV2, the J call TRBJ2-1; weak D call: TRBD2 (6 bases). This CDR3 region has 14 residues. Per the germline V gene, CDR1 is SNHLY and CDR2 is FYNNEI. The V end was cut by 8 bases, the J end by 7 bases, with 18 bases between. The CDR3 DNA follows: TGTGCCAGCGCCGATCAGGGACTCAAAAATGAGCAGTTCTTC. This codes for CASADQGLKNEQFF.

This chain connects TRBV4-3 to TRBJ2-3, with 12 bases aligning to TRBD2. The CDR3 contains 20 residues. Trimming at V came to 0 bases and at J to 2 bases, leaving 12 bases not matched to a gene. The germline gives CDR1 LGHNA, CDR2 YSLEER. CDR3 residues: CASSQDFGRTSGRTTDTQYF. The CDR3 DNA is TGCGCCAGCAGCCAAGATTTCGGTAGAACTAGCGGGAGGACCACAGATACGCAGTATTTT.

The chain carries TRBV4-1 and TRBJ1-4; D is unresolved. Germline values: CDR1 MGHRA, CDR2 YSYEKL. Trimming cost V 6 bases and J 8 bases, with 16 bases left between them. The CDR3 is 14 amino acids. CDR3 loop: CASSRTPPGEKLFF. CDR3 DNA: TGCGCCAGCAGTCGTACCCCTCCCGGGGAAAAACTGTTTTTT.

J is TRBJ2-2 and V is TRBV18; TRBD2 aligns across 8 bases. The J segment lost 6 bases and the V segment lost 0 bases, leaving 3 bases of the junction unmatched. Germline CDR1 is KGHSH and CDR2 is LQKENI. This CDR3 is built from 15 residues. In DNA form, the CDR3 reads TGTGCCAGCTCACCACCGGGACTAGTGGCCGGGGAGCTGTTTTTT. Its protein product is CASSPPGLVAGELFF.

The CDR3 reads CASSARLAYTQYF. In DNA, the CDR3 is TGTGCCAGCAGCGCGCGACTAGCCTATACGCAGTATTTT. This rearrangement joins TRBV7-2 to TRBJ2-3; TRBD2 aligns across 7 bases. J gave up 7 bases and V 5 bases, and 6 bases lay outside the gene matches. This CDR3 contains 13 residues. Germline assignment: CDR1 SGHTA and CDR2 FQGNSA.

The chain has TRBV24-1 and TRBJ2-5; 11 bases line up with TRBD2. J gave up 1 base and V 2 bases, and 5 bases lay outside the gene matches. Per germline, CDR1 KGHDR and CDR2 SFDVKD. The CDR3 is 17 amino acids. CDR3 in DNA: TGTGCCACCAGTGATTGGCCGACTAGCGGGACCCAAGAGACCCAGTACTTC. Its translation: CATSDWPTSGTQETQYF.